These T cell receptor beta chains were read from a single sample in a study of T cell changes during pregnancy in multiple sclerosis. Generated by immunoSEQ multiplex PCR, the TCRdb table keeps only in-frame clones and is missing some. The sample includes tens of thousands of clones, approximately 92% of them seen just once. The sequenced sample was peripheral blood. The receptors were sampled from a female donor with multiple sclerosis, enrolled in a pregnancy study. The CDR3 runs from the conserved cysteine through the conserved F or W. The order of the fields is CDR3 protein, CDR3 DNA, J gene, V gene, clone size, D gene. D genes are given only for firm matches. Size is stated for part of the rows, as once, few or many counts, or as a class when the clone is expanded.

CDR3: CASSLATRETQYF
DNA: TGCGCCAGCAGCTTAGCGACACGGGAGACCCAGTACTTC
J: TRBJ2-5
V: TRBV5-1
size: NA
D: NA

CDR3: CASSAGQTNQPQHF
DNA: TGTGCCAGCAGCGCGGGACAGACCAATCAGCCCCAGCATTTT
J: TRBJ1-5
V: TRBV9
size: few
D: TRBD1

CDR3: CAWSRSGETQYF
DNA: TGTGCCTGGAGTCGGAGTGGGGAGACCCAGTACTTC
J: TRBJ2-5
V: TRBV30
size: once
D: NA

CDR3: CASSEGEGDFYGYTF
DNA: TGTGCCAGCAGTGAAGGAGAAGGGGATTTCTATGGCTACACCTTC
J: TRBJ1-2
V: TRBV6-1
size: few
D: NA

CDR3: CASSYSWGRAYEQYF
DNA: TGTGCCAGCAGTTACTCTTGGGGGAGAGCCTACGAGCAGTACTTC
J: TRBJ2-7
V: TRBV6-5
size: NA
D: NA

CDR3: CASSIIGQANYGYTF
DNA: TGTGCCAGCAGCATCATCGGACAGGCTAACTATGGCTACACCTTC
J: TRBJ1-2
V: TRBV27
size: once
D: TRBD1

CDR3: CASRYSNTEAFF
DNA: TGTGCCAGTCGTTATAGTAACACTGAAGCTTTCTTT
J: TRBJ1-1
V: TRBV19
size: NA
D: NA

CDR3: CASSKTSGNTGELFF
DNA: TGTGCCAGCAGCAAGACTAGCGGAAACACCGGGGAGCTGTTTTTT
J: TRBJ2-2
V: TRBV28
size: NA
D: TRBD2

CDR3: CASSMSLDQPQHF
DNA: TGTGCCAGTAGTATGTCCCTAGATCAGCCCCAGCATTTT
J: TRBJ1-5
V: TRBV19
size: NA
D: NA

CDR3: CASSFGTGSDYGYTF
DNA: TGTGCCAGCAGCTTCGGGACAGGGTCGGACTATGGCTACACCTTC
J: TRBJ1-2
V: TRBV5-6
size: NA
D: TRBD1

CDR3: CASMGPLGQFF
DNA: TGCGCCAGCATGGGACCTCTGGGGCAGTTCTTC
J: TRBJ2-1
V: TRBV10-2
size: NA
D: NA

CDR3: CASTPGGAGEQYF
DNA: TGTGCCAGCACCCCGGGGGGGGCGGGCGAGCAGTACTTC
J: TRBJ2-7
V: TRBV6-5
size: NA
D: TRBD2

CDR3: CASSARNEQYF
DNA: TGTGCCAGCTCCGCGAGGAACGAGCAGTACTTC
J: TRBJ2-7
V: TRBV10-3
size: few
D: NA

CDR3: CASREAMNTEAFF
DNA: TGTGCCAGCAGAGAGGCTATGAACACTGAAGCTTTCTTT
J: TRBJ1-1
V: TRBV28
size: NA
D: NA

CDR3: CASNNRDPEAFF
DNA: TGTGCCAGCAATAACAGGGACCCTGAAGCTTTCTTT
J: TRBJ1-1
V: TRBV2
size: once
D: NA

CDR3: CASSLQGRNTEAFF
DNA: TGTGCCAGCAGCTTACAGGGACGGAACACTGAAGCTTTCTTT
J: TRBJ1-1
V: TRBV11-2
size: NA
D: NA

CDR3: CASSTDGTVPNYGYTF
DNA: TGTGCCAGCAGCACAGACGGGACAGTTCCTAACTATGGCTACACCTTC
J: TRBJ1-2
V: TRBV21-1
size: NA
D: NA

CDR3: CASSFFTGGISEAFF
DNA: TGTGCCAGCAGCTTCTTTACAGGGGGAATATCTGAAGCTTTCTTT
J: TRBJ1-1
V: TRBV7-9
size: NA
D: TRBD1

CDR3: CAISELGVSGNTIYF
DNA: TGTGCCATCAGTGAGCTTGGGGTCTCTGGAAACACCATATATTTT
J: TRBJ1-3
V: TRBV10-3
size: NA
D: NA

CDR3: CSVAGGSNEQFF
DNA: TGCAGCGTAGCGGGTGGATCCAATGAGCAGTTCTTC
J: TRBJ2-1
V: TRBV29-1
size: NA
D: NA

CDR3: CASSSGTAFEKLFF
DNA: TGTGCCAGCAGTTCAGGGACAGCGTTTGAAAAACTGTTTTTT
J: TRBJ1-4
V: TRBV28
size: NA
D: TRBD1

CDR3: CASRVLIAGDNEQFF
DNA: TGTGCCAGCAGAGTTTTGATAGCGGGAGACAATGAGCAGTTCTTC
J: TRBJ2-1
V: TRBV28
size: NA
D: TRBD2

CDR3: CASSVVSGSYNEQFF
DNA: TGTGCCAGCAGCGTAGTTAGCGGCTCCTACAATGAGCAGTTCTTC
J: TRBJ2-1
V: TRBV9
size: NA
D: NA

CDR3: CASSFNTGELFF
DNA: TGTGCCAGCAGTTTTAACACCGGGGAGCTGTTTTTT
J: TRBJ2-2
V: TRBV28
size: once
D: NA

CDR3: CASSERLAGVYEQYF
DNA: TGTGCCAGCAGTGAAAGACTAGCGGGCGTCTACGAGCAGTACTTC
J: TRBJ2-7
V: TRBV25-1
size: NA
D: TRBD2

CDR3: CASSLADQPQHF
DNA: TGTGCCAGCAGCTTAGCGGATCAGCCCCAGCATTTT
J: TRBJ1-5
V: TRBV7-9
size: once
D: NA

CDR3: CASSFSGGSYNEQFF
DNA: TGTGCCAGCAGTTTTTCGGGGGGCTCCTACAATGAGCAGTTCTTC
J: TRBJ2-1
V: TRBV5-4
size: NA
D: TRBD2

CDR3: CASSPNPGHYGTGNQPQHF
DNA: TGTGCCAGCAGCCCAAACCCCGGACACTACGGTACGGGCAATCAGCCCCAGCATTTT
J: TRBJ1-5
V: TRBV7-2
size: NA
D: NA

CDR3: CASSRDRAGANVLTF
DNA: TGTGCCAGCAGCCGAGACAGGGCTGGGGCCAACGTCCTGACTTTC
J: TRBJ2-6
V: TRBV27
size: NA
D: TRBD1

CDR3: CAISDGTSEADTQYF
DNA: TGTGCCATCAGTGATGGGACTAGCGAGGCAGATACGCAGTATTTT
J: TRBJ2-3
V: TRBV10-3
size: NA
D: TRBD2

CDR3: CASSPGQGAKYEQYF
DNA: TGTGCCAGCTCACCGGGACAGGGGGCTAAGTACGAGCAGTACTTC
J: TRBJ2-7
V: TRBV18
size: NA
D: TRBD1

CDR3: CASSQEPGLAGPHEQYF
DNA: TGCGCCAGCAGCCAAGAACCGGGACTAGCGGGCCCCCACGAGCAGTACTTC
J: TRBJ2-7
V: TRBV4-1
size: NA
D: TRBD2

CDR3: CASALYPGQGNQPQHF
DNA: TGTGCCAGTGCACTATACCCGGGACAGGGCAATCAGCCCCAGCATTTT
J: TRBJ1-5
V: TRBV19
size: NA
D: TRBD1

CDR3: CASRIQGGNEQYF
DNA: TGTGCCAGCAGGATACAGGGAGGGAACGAGCAGTACTTC
J: TRBJ2-7
V: TRBV6-1
size: NA
D: NA

CDR3: CASSSLSGLAGNYEQYF
DNA: TGCGCCAGCAGCTCGCTATCGGGACTAGCGGGGAACTACGAGCAGTACTTC
J: TRBJ2-7
V: TRBV5-1
size: NA
D: TRBD2

CDR3: CASSLAGAETQYF
DNA: TGTGCCAGCAGCTTGGCAGGGGCAGAGACCCAGTACTTC
J: TRBJ2-5
V: TRBV5-4
size: NA
D: NA

CDR3: CASRQGRGAGLVRNTEAFF
DNA: TGTGCCAGCAGGCAGGGAAGGGGCGCCGGCCTGGTTCGGAACACTGAAGCTTTCTTT
J: TRBJ1-1
V: TRBV28
size: NA
D: NA

CDR3: CASSVDTKEGAKNIQYF
DNA: TGTGCCAGCAGCGTAGATACGAAAGAGGGAGCCAAAAACATTCAGTACTTC
J: TRBJ2-4
V: TRBV9
size: NA
D: NA

CDR3: CASRAGDTQYF
DNA: TGCGCCAGCCGAGCGGGAGATACGCAGTATTTT
J: TRBJ2-3
V: TRBV10-1
size: few
D: NA

CDR3: CASSRQQGGTTEAFF
DNA: TGTGCCAGCAGCCGACAACAGGGAGGAACCACTGAAGCTTTCTTT
J: TRBJ1-1
V: TRBV14
size: NA
D: NA

CDR3: CAWSAIRETEAFF
DNA: TGTGCCTGGAGCGCCATCAGGGAAACTGAAGCTTTCTTT
J: TRBJ1-1
V: TRBV30
size: NA
D: NA

CDR3: CASSLRQTPYEQYF
DNA: TGTGCCAGCAGCCTCAGACAGACTCCCTACGAGCAGTACTTC
J: TRBJ2-7
V: TRBV13
size: NA
D: NA

CDR3: CASSPERGSDTQYF
DNA: TGCGCCAGCAGCCCGGAACGTGGGTCAGATACGCAGTATTTT
J: TRBJ2-3
V: TRBV4-1
size: NA
D: NA

CDR3: CASSLFSNYGYTF
DNA: TGTGCCAGCAGCTTATTCAGTAACTATGGCTACACCTTC
J: TRBJ1-2
V: TRBV13
size: NA
D: NA

CDR3: CASKSGQLNTEAFF
DNA: TGCGCCAGCAAATCAGGACAACTGAACACTGAAGCTTTCTTT
J: TRBJ1-1
V: TRBV5-1
size: NA
D: NA

CDR3: CASSLLDRGHEQYF
DNA: TGTGCCAGCAGTTTATTGGACAGGGGCCACGAGCAGTACTTC
J: TRBJ2-7
V: TRBV27
size: NA
D: TRBD1